This T cell receptor (beta chain) derives from a study of cytomegalovirus exposure and HLA in healthy donors. General study findings and limits: In a later analysis, HLA-associated beta chains showed higher expansion and lower generation probabilities than comparable chains.

V was trimmed by 1 base and J by 4 bases, leaving 8 bases between them. This CDR3 contains 13 residues. Germline V lookup: CDR1 MDHEN, CDR2 SYDVKM. For this clone: Its target is unknown.

Both 60 Vbeta primers and 13 Jbeta primers went into the PCR. Method: immunoSEQ multiplex PCR; TCRdb's copy keeps in-frame clones and lacks some. The sample lists approximately 72,000 clones; roughly 86% were seen once. What was sequenced was PBMCs. The chain couples TRBV28 to TRBJ2-7; D gene ambiguous. The receptor comes from a man aged 18 to 29 in good health and CMV-seronegative. The CDR3 DNA is TGTGCCAGCAGTTTATCCCCAACTTACGAGCAGTACTTC. Its protein product is CASSLSPTYEQYF. The variable domain in full, with the rest retrieved from reference TRBV28 and TRBJ2-7, is DVKVTQSSRYLVKRTGEKVFLECVQDMDHENMFWYRQDPGLGLRLIYFSYDVKMKEKGDIPEGYSVSREKKERFSLILESASTNQTSMYLCASSLSPTYEQYFGPGTRLTVT.